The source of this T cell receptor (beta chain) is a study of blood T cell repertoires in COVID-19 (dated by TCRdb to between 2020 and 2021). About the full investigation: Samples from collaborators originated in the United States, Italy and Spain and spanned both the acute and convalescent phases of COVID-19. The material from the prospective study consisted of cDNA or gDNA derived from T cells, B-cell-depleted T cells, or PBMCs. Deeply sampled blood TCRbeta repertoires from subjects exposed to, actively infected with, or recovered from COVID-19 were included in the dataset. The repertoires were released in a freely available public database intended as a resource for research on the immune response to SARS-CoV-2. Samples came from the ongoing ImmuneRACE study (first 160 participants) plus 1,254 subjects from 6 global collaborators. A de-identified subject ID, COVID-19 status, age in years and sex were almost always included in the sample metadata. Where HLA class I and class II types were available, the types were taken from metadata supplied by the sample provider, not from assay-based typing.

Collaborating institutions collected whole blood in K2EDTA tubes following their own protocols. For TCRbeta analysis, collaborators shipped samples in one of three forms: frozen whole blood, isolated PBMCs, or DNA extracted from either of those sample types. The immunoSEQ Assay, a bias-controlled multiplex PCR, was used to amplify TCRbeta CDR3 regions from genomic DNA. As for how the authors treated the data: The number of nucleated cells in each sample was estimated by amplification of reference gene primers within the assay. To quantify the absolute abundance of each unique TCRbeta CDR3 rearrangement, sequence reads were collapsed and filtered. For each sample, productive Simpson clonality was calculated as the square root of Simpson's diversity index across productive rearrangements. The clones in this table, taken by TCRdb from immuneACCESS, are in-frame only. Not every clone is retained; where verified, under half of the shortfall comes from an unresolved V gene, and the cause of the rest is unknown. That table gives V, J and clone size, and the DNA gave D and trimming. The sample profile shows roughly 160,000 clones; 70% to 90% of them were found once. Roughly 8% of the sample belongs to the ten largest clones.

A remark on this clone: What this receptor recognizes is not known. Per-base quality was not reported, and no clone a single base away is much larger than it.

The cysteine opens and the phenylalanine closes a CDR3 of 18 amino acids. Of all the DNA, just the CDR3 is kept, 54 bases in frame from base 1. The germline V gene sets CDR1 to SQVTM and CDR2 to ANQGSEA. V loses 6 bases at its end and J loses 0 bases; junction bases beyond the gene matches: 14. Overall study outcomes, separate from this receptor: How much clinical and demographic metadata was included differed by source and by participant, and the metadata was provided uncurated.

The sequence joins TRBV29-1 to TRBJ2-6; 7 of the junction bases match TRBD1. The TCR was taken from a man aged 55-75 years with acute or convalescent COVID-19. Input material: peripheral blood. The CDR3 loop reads CSVIPRWTGPSGANVLTF. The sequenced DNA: TGCAGCGTGATACCCCGATGGACAGGCCCCTCTGGGGCCAACGTCCTGACTTTC.